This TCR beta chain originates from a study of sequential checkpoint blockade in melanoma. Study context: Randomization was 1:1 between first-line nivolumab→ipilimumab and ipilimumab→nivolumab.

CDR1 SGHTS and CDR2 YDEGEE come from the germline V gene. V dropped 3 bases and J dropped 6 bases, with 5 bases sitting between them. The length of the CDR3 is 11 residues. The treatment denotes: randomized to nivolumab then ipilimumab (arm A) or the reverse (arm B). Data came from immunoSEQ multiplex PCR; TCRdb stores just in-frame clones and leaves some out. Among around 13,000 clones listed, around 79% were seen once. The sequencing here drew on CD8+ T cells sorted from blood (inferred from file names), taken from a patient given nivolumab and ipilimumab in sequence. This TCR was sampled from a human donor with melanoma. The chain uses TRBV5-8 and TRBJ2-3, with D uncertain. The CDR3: CASSYMDTQYF. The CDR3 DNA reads TGTGCCAGCAGCTACATGGATACGCAGTATTTT.